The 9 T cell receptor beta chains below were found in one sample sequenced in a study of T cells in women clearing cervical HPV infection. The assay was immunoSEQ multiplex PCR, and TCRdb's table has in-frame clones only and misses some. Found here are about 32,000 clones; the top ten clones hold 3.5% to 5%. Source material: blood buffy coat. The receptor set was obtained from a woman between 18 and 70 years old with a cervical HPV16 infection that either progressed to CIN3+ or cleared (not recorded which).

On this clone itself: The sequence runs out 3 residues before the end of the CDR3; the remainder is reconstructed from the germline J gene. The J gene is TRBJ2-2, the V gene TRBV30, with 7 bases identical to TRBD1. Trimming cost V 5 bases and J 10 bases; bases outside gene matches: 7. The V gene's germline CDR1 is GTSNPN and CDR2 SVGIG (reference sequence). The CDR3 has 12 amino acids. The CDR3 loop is CAWQGEGEELFF. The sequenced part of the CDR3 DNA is TGTGCCTGGCAGGGGGAAGGAGAGGAG.

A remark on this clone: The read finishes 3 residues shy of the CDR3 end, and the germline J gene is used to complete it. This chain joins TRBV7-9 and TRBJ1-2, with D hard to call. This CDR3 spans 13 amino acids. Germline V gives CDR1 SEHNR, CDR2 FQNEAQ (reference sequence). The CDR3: CASSVPVSADYTF. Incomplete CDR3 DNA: TGTGCCAGCAGCGTTCCGGTCTCCGCCGAC.

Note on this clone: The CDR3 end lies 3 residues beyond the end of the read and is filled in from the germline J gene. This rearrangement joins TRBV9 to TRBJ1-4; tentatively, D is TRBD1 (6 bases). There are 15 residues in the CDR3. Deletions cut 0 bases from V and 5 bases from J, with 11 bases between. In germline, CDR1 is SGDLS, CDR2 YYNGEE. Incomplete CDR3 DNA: TGTGCCAGCAGCGTAGCTACAGGGTACAATGAAAAA. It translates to CASSVATGYNEK. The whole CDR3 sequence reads CASSVATGYNEKLFF.

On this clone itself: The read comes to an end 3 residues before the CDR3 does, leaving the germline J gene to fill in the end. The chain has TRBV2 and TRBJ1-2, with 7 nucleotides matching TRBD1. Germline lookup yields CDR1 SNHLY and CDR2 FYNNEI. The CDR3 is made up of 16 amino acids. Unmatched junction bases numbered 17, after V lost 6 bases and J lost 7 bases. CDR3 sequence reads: CASSHRGASVLSGYTF. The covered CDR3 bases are TGTGCCAGCAGCCACAGGGGCGCGTCTGTCCTGAGTGGC.

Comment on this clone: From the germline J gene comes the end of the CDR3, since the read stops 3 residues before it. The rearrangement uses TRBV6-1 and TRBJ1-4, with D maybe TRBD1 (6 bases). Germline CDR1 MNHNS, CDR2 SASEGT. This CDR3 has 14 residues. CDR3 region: CASSELRGNSPLFF. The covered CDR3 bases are TGTGCCAGCAGTGAATTAAGGGGGAACTCACCA.

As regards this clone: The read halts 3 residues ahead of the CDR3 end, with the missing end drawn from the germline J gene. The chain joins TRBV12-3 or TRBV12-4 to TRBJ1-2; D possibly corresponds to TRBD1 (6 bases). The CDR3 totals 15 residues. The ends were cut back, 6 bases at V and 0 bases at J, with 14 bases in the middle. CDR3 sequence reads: CASRTIGTPNYGYTF. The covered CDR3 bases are TGTGCCAGCAGAACAATCGGGACACCTAACTATGGC.

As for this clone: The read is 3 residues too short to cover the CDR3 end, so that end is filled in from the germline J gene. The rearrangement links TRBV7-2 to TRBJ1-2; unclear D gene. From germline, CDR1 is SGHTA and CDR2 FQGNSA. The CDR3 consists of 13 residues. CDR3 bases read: TGTGCCAGCAGCTTAACGAGGTTCTCCGAC. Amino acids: CASSLTRFSD. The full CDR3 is CASSLTRFSDYTF.

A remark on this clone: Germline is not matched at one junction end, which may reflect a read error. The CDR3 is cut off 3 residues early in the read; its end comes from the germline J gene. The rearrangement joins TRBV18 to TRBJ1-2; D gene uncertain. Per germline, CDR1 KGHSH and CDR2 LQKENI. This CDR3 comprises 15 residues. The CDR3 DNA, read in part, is TGTGCCAGCTCGCCACTAGCGGGAGTTAGTGGTACC. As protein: CASSPLAGVSGT. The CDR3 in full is CASSPLAGVSGTYTF.

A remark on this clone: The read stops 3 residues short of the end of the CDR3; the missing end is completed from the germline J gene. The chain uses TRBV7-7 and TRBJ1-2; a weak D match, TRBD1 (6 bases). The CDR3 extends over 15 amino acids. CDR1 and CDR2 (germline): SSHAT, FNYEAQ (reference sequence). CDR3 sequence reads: CASSLAPGGLDLYTF. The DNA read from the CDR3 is TGTGCCAGCAGCTTAGCGCCCGGGGGGCTGGATCTC.